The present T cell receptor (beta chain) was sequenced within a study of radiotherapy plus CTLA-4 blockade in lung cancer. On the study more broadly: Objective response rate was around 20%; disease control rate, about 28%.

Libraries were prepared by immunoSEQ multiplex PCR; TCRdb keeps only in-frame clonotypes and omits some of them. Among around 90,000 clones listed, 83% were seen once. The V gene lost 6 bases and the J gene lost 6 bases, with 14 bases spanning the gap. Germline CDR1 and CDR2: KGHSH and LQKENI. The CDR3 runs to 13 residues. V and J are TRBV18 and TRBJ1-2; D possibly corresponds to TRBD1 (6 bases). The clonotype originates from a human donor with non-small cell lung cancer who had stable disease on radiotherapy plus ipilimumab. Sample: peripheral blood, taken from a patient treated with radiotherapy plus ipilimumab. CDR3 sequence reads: CASSQGQSDGYTF. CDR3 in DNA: TGTGCCAGCTCGCAGGGGCAGTCCGATGGCTACACCTTC.